The next 4 T cell receptor beta chains were all read from a single sample in a study of chemoradiotherapy in HPV16-positive cancers. The method was immunoSEQ multiplex PCR; TCRdb's version includes in-frame clones alone and lacks a portion of them. The sample lists some 34,000 clones; approximately 90% were seen once. The material sequenced was blood, taken from a patient who underwent chemoradiotherapy. All receptors derive from a human donor with HPV-associated anogenital cancer.

The chain has TRBV6-5 and TRBJ2-2, with D perhaps TRBD2 (5 bases). This CDR3 spans 13 amino acids. The V gene's germline CDR1 is MNHEY and CDR2 SVGAGI. V lost 7 bases to trimming and J lost 5 bases, with 11 bases between them. Here the CDR3 reads CASKSRGTGELFF. The CDR3 DNA sequence: TGTGCCAGCAAGAGTCGGGGAACCGGGGAGCTGTTTTTT.

By sample share, this clone is medium-sized. The chain joins TRBV2 to TRBJ1-5; D unresolved. Germline loops: CDR1 SNHLY, CDR2 FYNNEI. Trimming removed 6 bases from V and 8 bases from J, with 11 bases in between. The CDR3 spans 12 residues. The CDR3 is CASRMGSEPQHF. The CDR3, as DNA: TGTGCCAGCAGGATGGGGTCGGAGCCCCAGCATTTT.

J is TRBJ1-5 and V is TRBV19; D is unresolved. CDR3 length: 15 amino acids. Per germline, CDR1 LNHDA and CDR2 SQIVND (reference sequence). Deletions cut 0 bases from V and 4 bases from J, with 10 bases between. In nucleotides, the CDR3 is TGTGCCAGTAGTATAGACGCCTCCTCTAATCAGCCCCAGCATTTT. It specifies CASSIDASSNQPQHF.

The chain employs TRBV28 and TRBJ1-2; possible D gene TRBD1, 6 bases. The CDR3 is made up of 13 amino acids. Looked up from germline, CDR1 is MDHEN and CDR2 is SYDVKM. Trimming cost V 6 bases and J 2 bases, with 10 bases left between them. CDR3 region: CASSWGQNYGYTF. Written as DNA, the CDR3 is TGTGCCAGCAGCTGGGGGCAGAACTATGGCTACACCTTC.